This entry describes one T cell receptor (beta chain). This clonotype has a handful of counts. Its specific antigen is unknown. No quality values exist for individual bases; no much larger clone is one base distant. Library construction relied on 5' RACE. The data were produced on an Illumina HiSeq 2500. A second about 6 to 11 cycle PCR used a sample-barcoded 5' primer and a J-beta primer mix. A template-switch 5' adaptor carrying 12 random nucleotides introduced a unique molecular identifier onto each TCR beta cDNA molecule. At least 2.5 million CDR3-containing paired-end reads were obtained from each sample. The Mint cDNA synthesis kit, primed by a TRBC-specific oligonucleotide, was used to synthesize first-strand cDNA from all RNA. After uracil-DNA glycosylase treatment, a first 18-cycle PCR used universal primers M1SS and BC2_uni_R on all cDNA. The authors' pipeline ran thus. For normalization, 1 million high-quality reads were randomly selected from each sample, with every read carrying a distinct molecular identifier. Reads sharing molecular identifiers were discarded rather than binned into consensus sequences. MiTCR, set to a Q25 quality threshold and the strictest error-elimination algorithm, was used for CDR3 identification, clonotype clustering and error correction. A nonparametric unseen species model with Euler transformation was used to estimate lower-bound total TCR beta diversity. TCRdb passed the public sequencing reads through fastp at Q25 and MiXCR, retaining productive beta sequences. Each CDR3 protein appears once, grouped with its most common genes and DNA. For this entry, the V and J calls and clone size follow TCRdb and not the study's own pipeline. This sample holds about 800,000 distinct CDR3 sequences; 20% to 30% were observed only once. Roughly 3.5% of the sample is in the top ten clones.

The CDR3 numbers 16 residues from cysteine through phenylalanine. This entry keeps only the CDR3 DNA: 48 bases, framed from base 1. From the germline V gene, CDR1 is KGHSH and CDR2 is LQKENI. For this chain, trimming is 4 bases at the V end and 3 bases at the J end, and the number of junction bases without a gene match is 7. The record originates from a study of blood T cells in healthy people across ages (dated by TCRdb to the mid-2010s). About the study as a whole: In model experiments, template switching captured roughly one uniquely barcoded TCR beta cDNA molecule for every two T cells. Donors were grouped into four age groups: young (average roughly 15 years), middle-aged (roughly 40), aged (around 60) and long-lived (just over 80). Using the same blood draw, the study looked at two additional independent replicas of 1 million unique cDNA reads for two donors, one aged 18 to 30 and the other aged 80 or older. To track age-related changes in TCR beta repertoire diversity, the study relied on deep sequencing normalized with unique cDNA molecular identifiers.

What the study reported, not specific to this receptor: Total diversity estimates from one million sequenced T cells were considered lower bounds and underestimates. Observed TCR beta diversity per million T cells fell roughly linearly with age, and a significant reduction was already apparent by age around 40. Conclusive comparison of naive and antigen-experienced compartments was prevented by the profiling of bulk unsorted PBMCs. The percentage of naive T cells measured by flow cytometry correlated strongly with observed TCR beta diversity. Compared with the aged group, the long-lived group had more naive CD4+ T cells, fewer expanded clones and increased TCR diversity, a pattern suggesting age selection. Because the CMV infection status of the donors was unknown, age-related changes in expanded clonotypes may potentially have been confounded.

Systemically healthy Caucasian individuals from Russia, over 30 in total and aged about 6 to 90 years, were included as donors. Each donor gave roughly 11 milliliters of peripheral blood, drawn into EDTA-treated Vacutainer tubes. PBMCs were isolated by Ficoll-Paque density-gradient centrifugation, with at least 6 million obtained per sample. Trizol reagent was used to extract total RNA from PBMCs, with at least 6 micrograms per sample. Naive CD45RAhigh/CD27high T cell percentages were measured by flow cytometry on a PBMC aliquot from every donor. These data were also reused for a study on T cells of mothers and their children. In that second paper, the authors write: Nine systemically healthy Caucasian individuals, comprising three mothers and their six children, were included as donors. cDNA synthesis used all of the extracted RNA, with 1.5 ug of RNA in each 15 ul reaction. In the second PCR, the M1S primer added sample barcodes and 2-4 random nucleotides. Over 9.5 million TCR beta CDR3 reads were obtained for each mother, and around 3 million reads were obtained for each child. TCR recombination output is similarly shaped by thymic selection in related and unrelated pairs, with a minor effect exerted by inherited differences. Normalized repertoire overlap in related mother-child pairs was always slightly higher than in unrelated mother-child pairs, but the difference was never significant. With a sensitivity of about 100 clones per million clonotypes, no persistent microchimeric T cell clones were detected. The study used deep NGS to compare TCR beta repertoires of mothers and children, seeking features distinguishing related mother-child pairs from unrelated individuals. Mothers averaged about 37 +/- 4 years of age and children averaged about 10 +/- 4 years. After adapters were ligated using NEBNext reagents, the libraries underwent 100+100 nt paired-end sequencing on an Illumina HiSeq 2000. To prevent cross-contamination, the mother and child libraries were prepared a month apart and were sequenced in separate runs. For each donor, between 500,000 and 2,000,000 distinct TCR beta clonotypes were identified. Naive TCR beta clonotypes were estimated from low-frequency clonotypes matched to each donor's FACS-determined naive share, without sorting.

This TCR derives from a boy between 10 and 17 years old in good health. Material: blood. The rearranged segments are TRBV18 and TRBJ2-2; TRBD1 aligns with 8 central bases. The CDR3: CASSLRTGRDTGELFF. The sequence in DNA is TGTGCCAGCTCACTCCGGACAGGGCGAGACACCGGGGAGCTGTTTTTT.